This T cell receptor beta chain was found in a study of blood T cells in healthy people across ages (dated by TCRdb to between 2015 and 2016). In the study overall: In model experiments, template switching captured about one uniquely barcoded TCR beta cDNA molecule for every two T cells. To track age-related changes in TCR beta repertoire diversity, the study relied on deep sequencing normalized with unique cDNA molecular identifiers. The donors were split into four age groups: young (average around 15 years), middle-aged (39), aged (around 67) and long-lived (approximately 80). To avoid experimental bias, donors of different ages were distributed randomly across sequencing lanes. For two donors (one aged 18 to 30 and one aged 80 or older), the study analyzed two additional independent replicas of 1 million unique cDNA reads from the same blood draw. Points the paper makes about the study in general: Total diversity estimates from one million sequenced T cells were considered lower bounds and underestimates. Because profiling used bulk unsorted PBMCs, naive and antigen-experienced compartments could not be compared conclusively. Compared with the aged group, the long-lived group had more naive CD4+ T cells, fewer expanded clones and increased TCR diversity, suggesting age selection. There was a strong correlation between observed TCR beta diversity and the percentage of naive T cells measured by flow cytometry. Because the CMV infection status of the donors was unknown, age-related changes in expanded clonotypes may potentially have been confounded. Observed TCR beta diversity per million T cells fell roughly linearly with age, and a significant reduction was already apparent by age around 36.

The library was generated by 5' RACE. Reads for this sample came from an Illumina HiSeq 2500. A second PCR of about 6 to 11 cycles was run with a J-beta primer mix and a sample-barcoded 5' primer. A unique molecular identifier was introduced onto each TCR beta cDNA molecule by a template-switch 5' adaptor carrying 12 random nucleotides. At least 2.5 million CDR3-containing paired-end reads were obtained from each sample. The Mint cDNA synthesis kit, primed by a TRBC-specific oligonucleotide, was used to synthesize first-strand cDNA from all RNA. After uracil-DNA glycosylase treatment, a first 18-cycle PCR used universal primers M1SS and BC2_uni_R on all cDNA. In the original analysis: For normalization, 1 million high-quality reads were randomly selected from each sample, with every read carrying a distinct molecular identifier. Instead of being binned into consensus sequences, reads that shared molecular identifiers were thrown out. MiTCR, set to a Q25 quality threshold and the strictest error-elimination algorithm, was used for CDR3 identification, clonotype clustering and error correction. Lower-bound total TCR beta diversity was estimated with a nonparametric unseen species model using Euler transformation. Through fastp at Q25 and MiXCR, TCRdb rebuilt clones from the public reads, retaining in-frame beta chains. All rows with the same CDR3 protein become a single entry with the most common DNA and genes. The V and J calls and clone size are TCRdb's, not the authors'. Recorded for this sample are 1.5 million or so distinct CDR3 sequences; 40% to 50% of them occurred a single time. Roughly 8.2% of the sample is held by the ten biggest clonotypes.

The approximately 41 donors, aged about 6 to 90 years, were systemically healthy Caucasian individuals from Russia. Each donor gave 8 to 10 milliliters of peripheral blood, drawn into EDTA-treated Vacutainer tubes. Ficoll-Paque density-gradient centrifugation was used to isolate PBMCs, with at least 6.5 million per sample. Trizol reagent was used to extract total RNA from the PBMCs, yielding at least 5.5 micrograms per sample. The percentages of naive CD45RAhigh/CD27high T cells were determined by flow cytometry on a PBMC aliquot from every donor. Many counts were recorded for this clonotype. It lacks a known antigen. Base qualities were left out, and no much larger clone turns up one base away. Here V drops 7 bases and J drops 8 bases, and the junction holds 13 bases not matched to any gene. CDR1 is given as SQVTM and CDR2 as ANQGSEA, both from the germline V gene. CDR3 length: 15 amino acids, cysteine to phenylalanine. Only the CDR3 portion is preserved as DNA: 45 bases, with reading frame beginning at the first base.

Sequencing was done on a sample of blood. The clonotype was recovered from a woman under 30 in good health. This sequence uses TRBV29-1 and TRBJ2-1; 11 middle bases align to TRBD2. Read as DNA, the sequence is TGCAGCGGCCGAATAGCGGGAGGGCCCTCGGATGAGCAGTTCTTC. Its translation reads: CSGRIAGGPSDEQFF.